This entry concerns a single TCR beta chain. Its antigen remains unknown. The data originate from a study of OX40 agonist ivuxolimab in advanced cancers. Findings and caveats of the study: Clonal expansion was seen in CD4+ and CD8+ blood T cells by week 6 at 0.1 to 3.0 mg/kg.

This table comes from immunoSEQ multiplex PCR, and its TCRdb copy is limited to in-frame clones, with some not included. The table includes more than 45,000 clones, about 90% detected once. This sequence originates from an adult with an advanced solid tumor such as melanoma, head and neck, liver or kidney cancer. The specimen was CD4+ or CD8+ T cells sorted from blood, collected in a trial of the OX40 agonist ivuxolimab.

DNA for the CDR3: TGTGCTAGTGGTCTCAGGGTCTCCTATGGCTACACCTTC. Translated, it gives CASGLRVSYGYTF. The chain joins TRBV12-5 to TRBJ1-2; possibly TRBD1 for D (5 bases). This CDR3 is built from 13 residues. V was clipped by 5 bases and J by 4 bases, with 11 bases between them. Germline V gives CDR1 LGHNT, CDR2 FRNRAP. The full variable domain, rest sourced from reference TRBV12-5 and TRBJ1-2, is DARVTQTPRHKVTEMGQEVTMRCQPILGHNTVFWYRQTMMQGLELLAYFRNRAPLDDSGMPKDRFSAEMPDATLATLKIQPSEPRDSAVYFCASGLRVSYGYTFGSGTRLTVV.